A selection of T cell receptor beta chains follows, all from one sample in a study of T cell repertoires in aging, cancer and after chemotherapy. From the multiplex PCR reads, TCRdb called clonotypes with MiXCR, one entry per CDR3 protein. The profile shows roughly 12,000 distinct CDR3 sequences, about 29% of them singletons. The sample was blood. These receptor sequences come from a human donor with a blood cancer. Both conserved end residues are part of each CDR3. D genes are given only for firm matches. Rows give clone size only sometimes, using once, few, many, or a class for an expanded clone.

TRBV5-6	NA	TRBD1	TRBJ1-2	CASSLNRGPVKNYGYTF	TGTGCCAGCAGCTTGAACAGGGGGCCGGTGAAAAACTATGGCTACACCTTC
TRBV7-9	NA	NA	TRBJ1-2	CASSPGNGYTF	TGTGCCAGCAGCCCAGGGAACGGCTACACCTTC
TRBV20-1	NA	TRBD1	TRBJ1-5	CSANTGVIQPQHF	TGCAGTGCTAATACAGGGGTGATTCAGCCCCAGCATTTT
TRBV7-2	once	TRBD1	TRBJ1-4	CASSLTGQGYEKLFF	TGTGCCAGCAGCTTAACGGGACAGGGTTATGAAAAACTGTTTTTT
TRBV30	NA	TRBD2	TRBJ2-1	CAWSWASGGYEQFF	TGTGCCTGGAGTTGGGCTAGCGGGGGGTATGAGCAGTTCTTC
TRBV24-1	NA	NA	TRBJ2-2	CATSKPGDGELFF	TGTGCCACCAGTAAGCCTGGGGACGGGGAGCTGTTTTTT
TRBV19	few	NA	TRBJ2-7	CASSNMPYEQYF	TGTGCCAGTAGTAATATGCCCTACGAGCAGTACTTC
TRBV7-7	NA	TRBD1	TRBJ2-7	CASSSGTGVYEQYF	TGTGCTAGCAGCTCAGGGACAGGGGTCTACGAGCAGTACTTC
TRBV5-4	few	TRBD1	TRBJ2-4	CASSPTGTGGSIQYF	TGTGCCAGCAGCCCGACCGGGACAGGGGGCTCCATTCAGTACTTC
TRBV12-3/TRBV12-4	few	NA	TRBJ2-7	CASSPQGGYEQYF	TGTGCCAGCAGTCCGCAAGGGGGGTACGAGCAGTACTTC
TRBV12-3/TRBV12-4	NA	NA	TRBJ1-1	CASSWGHLNTEAFF	TGTGCCAGCAGTTGGGGACATTTGAACACTGAAGCTTTCTTT
TRBV21-1	NA	NA	TRBJ2-7	CASSKYEQYF	TGTGCCAGCAGCAAATACGAGCAGTACTTC
TRBV29-1	medium-sized	TRBD1	TRBJ1-1	CSVVALDRMNTEAFF	TGCAGCGTTGTGGCCCTGGACAGGATGAACACTGAAGCTTTCTTT
TRBV7-2	few	NA	TRBJ2-1	CASSPLGSYNEQFF	TGTGCCAGCAGCCCGCTGGGGTCCTACAATGAGCAGTTCTTC
TRBV7-2	NA	NA	TRBJ1-6	CASSPRQTPNSSPLHF	TGTGCCAGCAGCCCTCGACAAACCCCTAATAGTTCACCCCTCCACTTT
TRBV5-6	medium-sized	NA	TRBJ1-2	CASSTGLYGYTF	TGTGCCAGCAGTACAGGGCTCTATGGCTACACCTTC
TRBV10-3	NA	TRBD2	TRBJ2-1	CAISNAGTSGRSEQFF	TGTGCCATCAGTAACGCCGGGACTAGCGGGAGATCTGAGCAGTTCTTC
TRBV7-9	NA	NA	TRBJ1-1	CASSVDSLNTEAFF	TGTGCCAGCAGCGTAGACAGCCTAAACACTGAAGCTTTCTTT
TRBV4-1	NA	NA	TRBJ1-3	CASSQDGRGGSGNTIYF	TGCGCCAGCAGCCAAGATGGAAGAGGGGGCTCTGGAAACACCATATATTTT
TRBV10-3	once	TRBD2	TRBJ2-7	CAISISGRPYEQYF	TGTGCCATCAGTATAAGCGGGAGGCCCTACGAGCAGTACTTC
TRBV2	NA	TRBD1	TRBJ1-6	CASTRGQSSYNSPLHF	TGTGCCAGCACCCGGGGACAGAGCTCCTATAATTCACCCCTCCACTTT
TRBV29-1	medium-sized	NA	TRBJ2-5	CSVRGGAGETQYF	TGCAGCGTTCGAGGTGGGGCCGGGGAGACCCAGTACTTC
TRBV5-6	NA	NA	TRBJ2-5	CASSLLRYRETQYF	TGTGCCAGCAGCTTGCTCAGGTACCGGGAGACCCAGTACTTC
TRBV20-1	NA	TRBD2	TRBJ2-1	CSATRAGEGNKNEQFF	TGCAGTGCCACTAGAGCGGGAGAGGGGAATAAGAATGAGCAGTTCTTC
TRBV27	few	TRBD1	TRBJ1-2	CASATGDYGYTF	TGTGCCAGCGCGACAGGGGACTATGGCTACACCTTC
TRBV24-1	NA	TRBD2	TRBJ2-3	CATSDFRRGRSDTQYF	TGTGCCACCAGTGATTTTCGGCGGGGGAGGTCAGATACGCAGTATTTT
TRBV6-6	few	NA	TRBJ1-2	CASSGDSYGYTF	TGTGCCAGCAGTGGCGACAGCTATGGCTACACCTTC
TRBV7-2	NA	NA	TRBJ1-2	CASSLMVNYGYTF	TGTGCCAGCAGCTTAATGGTTAACTATGGCTACACCTTC
TRBV4-3	NA	TRBD2	TRBJ2-1	CASSQHTTSGGWGEQFF	TGCGCCAGCAGCCAACACACCACTAGCGGGGGTTGGGGTGAGCAGTTCTTC
TRBV20-1	NA	NA	TRBJ2-1	CSASNSTSGASEQFF	TGCAGTGCGTCCAACTCCACGAGTGGGGCAAGCGAGCAGTTCTTC
TRBV7-9	few	NA	TRBJ2-6	CASSLDRAAGANVLTF	TGTGCCAGCAGTTTGGATCGGGCGGCTGGGGCCAACGTCCTGACTTTC
TRBV12-3/TRBV12-4	medium-sized	NA	TRBJ1-6	CASTLGGRGNSPLHF	TGTGCCAGCACCCTAGGAGGGCGCGGTAATTCACCCCTCCACTTT
TRBV2	once	TRBD2	TRBJ2-2	CASSGLAGGELFF	TGTGCCAGCAGCGGACTAGCAGGAGGGGAGCTGTTTTTT
TRBV7-3	few	NA	TRBJ2-1	CASSLGTNEQFF	TGTGCCAGCAGCTTAGGTACCAATGAGCAGTTCTTC
TRBV15	few	TRBD1	TRBJ2-3	CATSRDRGLSDTQYF	TGTGCCACCAGCAGAGACAGGGGGCTATCAGATACGCAGTATTTT
TRBV5-1	few	NA	TRBJ2-7	CASSLDGTNDYYEQYF	TGCGCCAGCAGCTTGGACGGGACAAACGATTACTACGAGCAGTACTTC
TRBV18	few	NA	TRBJ1-6	CASSPVPGNSPLHF	TGTGCCAGCTCACCGGTCCCAGGGAATTCACCCCTCCACTTT
TRBV30	NA	TRBD2	TRBJ2-7	CAWTPRLGGAYEQYF	TGTGCCTGGACCCCCCGTTTGGGAGGGGCCTACGAGCAGTACTTC
TRBV29-1	NA	TRBD2	TRBJ2-1	CSAGSGRYNEQFF	TGCAGCGCCGGTAGCGGGAGGTACAATGAGCAGTTCTTC
TRBV5-4	medium-sized	TRBD1	TRBJ2-5	CASSLGTGMEETQYF	TGTGCCAGCAGCTTGGGGACAGGGATGGAAGAGACCCAGTACTTC
TRBV5-6	few	NA	TRBJ2-5	CASSPGGETQYF	TGTGCCAGCAGCCCTGGAGGGGAGACCCAGTACTTC
TRBV11-2	NA	TRBD1	TRBJ2-2	CARRRGQGTGELFF	TGTGCCAGAAGACGGGGACAGGGAACGGGGGAGCTGTTTTTT
TRBV7-2	NA	NA	TRBJ1-2	CASSLGGPSNYGYTF	TGTGCCAGCAGCTTAGGGGGCCCTAGTAACTATGGCTACACCTTC
TRBV7-9	few	NA	TRBJ2-1	CASSLVHYPYEQFF	TGTGCCAGCAGCTTAGTGCACTACCCATATGAGCAGTTCTTC
TRBV6-5	few	TRBD1	TRBJ2-6	CASRIYPGTGSFGANVLTF	TGTGCCAGCAGAATCTACCCCGGGACAGGGAGTTTTGGTGCCAACGTCCTGACTTTC
TRBV18	medium-sized	NA	TRBJ2-3	CASSPPATDTQYF	TGTGCCAGCTCACCACCGGCCACAGATACGCAGTATTTT
TRBV5-4	medium-sized	NA	TRBJ1-2	CASSLAGVGDGYTF	TGTGCCAGCAGCTTGGCCGGTGTTGGGGATGGCTACACCTTC
TRBV5-5	many	NA	TRBJ1-2	CASSFTQNYGYTF	TGTGCCAGCAGCTTCACCCAAAACTATGGCTACACCTTC